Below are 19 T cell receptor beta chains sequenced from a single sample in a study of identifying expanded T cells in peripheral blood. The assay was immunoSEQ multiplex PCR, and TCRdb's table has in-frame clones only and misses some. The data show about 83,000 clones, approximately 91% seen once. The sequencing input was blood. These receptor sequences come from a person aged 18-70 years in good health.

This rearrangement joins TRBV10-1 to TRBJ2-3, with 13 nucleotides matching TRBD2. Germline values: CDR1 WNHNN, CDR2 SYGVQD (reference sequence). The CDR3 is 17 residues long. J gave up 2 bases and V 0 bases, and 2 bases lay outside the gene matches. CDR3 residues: CASSESTSGGTTDTQYF. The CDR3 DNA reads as TGCGCCAGCAGTGAGTCGACTAGCGGGGGGACCACAGATACGCAGTATTTT.

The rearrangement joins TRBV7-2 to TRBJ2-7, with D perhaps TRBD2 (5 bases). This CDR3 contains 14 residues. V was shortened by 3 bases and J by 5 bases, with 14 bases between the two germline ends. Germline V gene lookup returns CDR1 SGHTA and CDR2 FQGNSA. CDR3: CASSLTPEAHEQYF. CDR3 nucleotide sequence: TGTGCCAGCAGCTTGACACCGGAGGCCCACGAGCAGTACTTC.

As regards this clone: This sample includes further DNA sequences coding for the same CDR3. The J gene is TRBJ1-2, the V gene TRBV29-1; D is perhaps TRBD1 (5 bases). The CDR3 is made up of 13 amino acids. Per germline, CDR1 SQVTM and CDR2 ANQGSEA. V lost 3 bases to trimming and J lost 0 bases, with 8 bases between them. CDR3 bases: TGCAGCGTTGATCGGGGCCCTAACTATGGCTACACCTTC. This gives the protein CSVDRGPNYGYTF.

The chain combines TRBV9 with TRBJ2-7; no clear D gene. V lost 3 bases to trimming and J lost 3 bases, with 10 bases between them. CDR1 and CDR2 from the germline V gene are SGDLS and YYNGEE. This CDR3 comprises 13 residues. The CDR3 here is CASSESSDYEQYF. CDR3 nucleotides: TGTGCCAGCAGCGAGAGCAGTGACTACGAGCAGTACTTC.

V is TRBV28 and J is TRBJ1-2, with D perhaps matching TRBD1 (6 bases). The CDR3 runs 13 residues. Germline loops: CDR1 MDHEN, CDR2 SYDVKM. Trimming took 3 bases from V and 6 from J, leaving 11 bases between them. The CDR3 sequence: CASSFAQGHGYTF. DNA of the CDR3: TGTGCCAGCAGTTTCGCACAGGGACATGGCTACACCTTC.

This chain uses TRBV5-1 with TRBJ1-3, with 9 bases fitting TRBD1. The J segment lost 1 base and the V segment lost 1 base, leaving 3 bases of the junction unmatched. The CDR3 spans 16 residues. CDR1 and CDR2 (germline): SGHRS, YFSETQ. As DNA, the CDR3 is TGCGCCAGCAGCTTGAGCGGACAGGGGTCTGGAAACACCATATATTTT. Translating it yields CASSLSGQGSGNTIYF.

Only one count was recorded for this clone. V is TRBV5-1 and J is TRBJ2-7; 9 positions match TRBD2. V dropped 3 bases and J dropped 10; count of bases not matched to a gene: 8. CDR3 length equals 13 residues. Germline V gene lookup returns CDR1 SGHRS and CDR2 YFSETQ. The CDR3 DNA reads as TGCGCCAGCAGCTCGGAGCCTAGCGGGGATCAGTACTTC. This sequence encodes CASSSEPSGDQYF.

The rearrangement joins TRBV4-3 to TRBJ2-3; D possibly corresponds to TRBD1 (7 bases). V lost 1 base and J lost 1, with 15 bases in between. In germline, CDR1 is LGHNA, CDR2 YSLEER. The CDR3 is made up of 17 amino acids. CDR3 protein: CASSQAAGQSRTDTQYF. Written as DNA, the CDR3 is TGCGCCAGCAGCCAAGCCGCGGGACAGTCCCGCACAGATACGCAGTATTTT.

The CDR3 region has the DNA TGTGCCAGCTCACTCACGGGACAGGGGGGCTATGGCTACACCTTC. It is translated as CASSLTGQGGYGYTF. V usage is TRBV18 and J usage is TRBJ1-2, with 11 nucleotides matching TRBD1. V dropped 4 bases and J dropped 4; count of bases not matched to a gene: 5. CDR3 length: 15 amino acids. Per the germline V gene, CDR1 is KGHSH and CDR2 is LQKENI.

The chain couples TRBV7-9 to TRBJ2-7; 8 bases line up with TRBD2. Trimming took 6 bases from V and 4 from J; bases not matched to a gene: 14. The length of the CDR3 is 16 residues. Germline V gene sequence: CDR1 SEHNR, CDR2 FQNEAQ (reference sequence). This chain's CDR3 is CASSSSGSRQLYEQYF. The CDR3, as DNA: TGTGCCAGCAGTTCAAGCGGGAGTCGTCAGTTGTACGAGCAGTACTTC.

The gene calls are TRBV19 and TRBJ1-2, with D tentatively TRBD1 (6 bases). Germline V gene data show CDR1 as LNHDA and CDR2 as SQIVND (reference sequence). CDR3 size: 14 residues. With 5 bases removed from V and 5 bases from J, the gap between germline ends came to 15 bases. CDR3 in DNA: TGTGCCAGTAGTTTCGCGGACAGAGTGTATGGCTACACCTTC. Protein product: CASSFADRVYGYTF.

The CDR3 DNA sequence: TGTGCCATCAGTGGGACAGGGGCGGATCGTAATTCACCCCTCCACTTT. Translating it yields CAISGTGADRNSPLHF. The V gene is TRBV10-3, the J gene TRBJ1-6; 9 nucleotides match TRBD1. V gave up 4 bases and J gave up 6 bases; unmatched junction bases: 7. CDR1 is ENHRY and CDR2 is SYGVKD in the germline V gene. The CDR3 length is 16 residues.

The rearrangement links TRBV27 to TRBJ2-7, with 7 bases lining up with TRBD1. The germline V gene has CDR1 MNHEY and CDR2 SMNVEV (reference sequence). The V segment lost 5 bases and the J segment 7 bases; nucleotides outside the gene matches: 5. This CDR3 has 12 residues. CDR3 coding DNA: TGTGCCAGCAGTCCGACAGGGTGGGAGCAGTACTTC. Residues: CASSPTGWEQYF.

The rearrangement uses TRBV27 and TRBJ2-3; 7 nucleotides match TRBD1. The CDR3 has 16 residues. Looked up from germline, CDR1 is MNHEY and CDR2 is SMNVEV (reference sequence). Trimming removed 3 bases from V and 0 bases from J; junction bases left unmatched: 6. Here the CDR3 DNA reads TGTGCCAGCAGTTTTTCAGGGGGTACTAGCACAGATACGCAGTATTTT. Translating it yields CASSFSGGTSTDTQYF.

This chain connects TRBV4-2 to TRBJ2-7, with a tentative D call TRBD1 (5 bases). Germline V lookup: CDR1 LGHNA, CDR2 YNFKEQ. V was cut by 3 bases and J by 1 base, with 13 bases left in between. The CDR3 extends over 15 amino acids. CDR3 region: CASSHFTGASYEQYF. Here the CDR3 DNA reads TGTGCCAGCAGCCACTTCACAGGAGCTTCCTACGAGCAGTACTTC.

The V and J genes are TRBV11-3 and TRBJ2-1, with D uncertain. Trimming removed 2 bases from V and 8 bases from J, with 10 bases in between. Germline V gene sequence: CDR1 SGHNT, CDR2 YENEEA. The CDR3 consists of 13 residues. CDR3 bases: TGTGCCAGCAGCTTACATCTTGACGATGAGCAGTTCTTC. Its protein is CASSLHLDDEQFF.

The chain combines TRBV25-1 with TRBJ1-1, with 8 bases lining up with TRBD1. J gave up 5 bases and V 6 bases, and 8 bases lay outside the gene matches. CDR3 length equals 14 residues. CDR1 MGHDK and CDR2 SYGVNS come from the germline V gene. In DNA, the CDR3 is TGTGCCAGCAGCCCTCAGGGGGCGAGAACTGAAGCTTTCTTT. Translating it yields CASSPQGARTEAFF.

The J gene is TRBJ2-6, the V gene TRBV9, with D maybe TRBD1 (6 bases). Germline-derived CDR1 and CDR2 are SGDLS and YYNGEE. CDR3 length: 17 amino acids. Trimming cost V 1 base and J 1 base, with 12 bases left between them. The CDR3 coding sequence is TGTGCCAGCAGCGTAAGCTTGGGGGCGTCTGGGGCCAACGTCCTGACTTTC. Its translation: CASSVSLGASGANVLTF. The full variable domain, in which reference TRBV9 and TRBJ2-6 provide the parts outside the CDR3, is DSGVTQTPKHLITATGQRVTLRCSPRSGDLSVYWYQQSLDQGLQFLIQYYNGEERAKGNILERFSAQQFPDLHSELNLSSLELGDSALYFCASSVSLGASGANVLTFGAGSRLTVL.

The CDR3 is CASSSARAIVHSGYTF. In DNA, the CDR3 is TGTGCCAGTAGTTCAGCCAGGGCTATAGTACACTCTGGCTACACCTTC. The chain joins TRBV19 to TRBJ1-2; perhaps TRBD1 as D (5 bases). Between the trimmed V and J ends, which lost 5 bases and 7 bases, there was a span of 23 bases. Germline V CDR1 and CDR2: LNHDA, SQIVND (reference sequence). This CDR3 has 16 residues.